The clone carrying this TCR beta chain showed up many times. This specimen belongs to a study of T-cell memory formation after mild COVID-19. In the study overall: For the most part, TCR clusters were specific to one donor.

V dropped 3 bases and J dropped 0 bases, with 11 bases sitting between them. This CDR3 comprises 14 residues. CDR1 is DFQATT and CDR2 is SNEGSKA in the germline V gene (reference sequence). Constant-segment primers and 5'RACE yielded cDNA libraries for TCR alpha and TCR beta, each carrying sample barcodes and UMIs. TCRdb re-derived calls from the 5' RACE reads in MiXCR, one entry per CDR3 protein. The sample gives around 250,000 distinct CDR3 sequences, 16% of which show up once; roughly 23% is in the top ten. The specimen sequenced was PBMCs or a T cell subset sorted from them (not recorded which). This chain uses TRBV20-1 with TRBJ1-1; D remains unclear. The receptor's source is a man aged 18 to 35 who had mild COVID-19 (a few samples of this study predate the infection). Cell type and time point are not known. The CDR3 nucleotides read TGCAGTGCTAGTGACGGATTCATGAACACTGAAGCTTTCTTT. Its protein product is CSASDGFMNTEAFF.